The text below deals with one T cell receptor beta chain. Trimming shortened V by 7 bases and J by 3 bases, and 16 bases separated the two germline ends. The CDR3 totals 15 residues. The germline gives CDR1 MNHNS, CDR2 SASEGT. The data originate from a study of CD4 and CD8 cells across lung adenocarcinoma regions. TCRdb re-derived calls from the PCR reads in MiXCR, one entry per CDR3 protein. This table holds 3,000 to 3,500 distinct CDR3 sequences, over 55% found once. Donors had localized lung adenocarcinoma, a non-small cell lung cancer. The V and J genes are TRBV6-1 and TRBJ1-5; the D gene is possibly TRBD1 (5 bases). The specimen was CD8+ T cells from the margin of a lung tumor. The clonotype was recovered from a female donor with lung adenocarcinoma. The CD4 and CD8 labels of this study may be unreliable. The CDR3 here is CASNPSGGNNQPQHF. The CDR3, as DNA: TGTGCCAGCAATCCATCGGGGGGGAACAATCAGCCCCAGCATTTT.